This T cell receptor (beta chain) was recorded in a study of T cell responses to AZD1222 COVID-19 vaccine. Details on this clone: The antigen remains undetermined.

The protocol was immunoSEQ multiplex PCR, while the TCRdb copy is restricted to in-frame clones and leaves out a portion. The data contain fewer than 120,000 clones, about 94% of them singletons. Study-wide results and caveats: Repertoires were sampled only after the peak T cell response.

The sequencing here drew on peripheral blood, taken 28 days after the second AZD1222 dose. This receptor was identified in an adult who received the AZD1222 COVID-19 vaccine.

This CDR3 reads CASSGTTGVSNQPQHF. For the CDR3, the DNA is TGTGCCAGCAGTGGAACGACAGGTGTTAGCAATCAGCCCCAGCATTTT. The chain carries TRBV2 and TRBJ1-5, with a possible D match to TRBD1 (6 bases). Germline V lookup: CDR1 SNHLY, CDR2 FYNNEI. Deletions cut 4 bases from V and 0 bases from J, with 13 bases between. The CDR3 runs to 16 residues.